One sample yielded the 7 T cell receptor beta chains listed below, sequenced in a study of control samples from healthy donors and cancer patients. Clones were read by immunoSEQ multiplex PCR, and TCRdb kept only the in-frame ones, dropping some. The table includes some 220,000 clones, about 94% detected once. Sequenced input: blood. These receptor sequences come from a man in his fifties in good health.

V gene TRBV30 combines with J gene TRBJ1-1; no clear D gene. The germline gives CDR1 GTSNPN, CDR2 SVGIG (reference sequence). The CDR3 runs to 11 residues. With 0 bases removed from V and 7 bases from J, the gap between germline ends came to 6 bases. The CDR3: CAWSVLVEAFF. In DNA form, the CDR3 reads TGTGCCTGGAGTGTATTAGTTGAAGCTTTCTTT.

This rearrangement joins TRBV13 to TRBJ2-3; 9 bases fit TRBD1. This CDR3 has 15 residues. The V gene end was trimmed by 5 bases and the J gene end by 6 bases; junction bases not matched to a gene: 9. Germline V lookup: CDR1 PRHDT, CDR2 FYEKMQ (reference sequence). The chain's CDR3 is CASSTWGTGMDTQYF. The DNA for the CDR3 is TGTGCCAGCAGCACATGGGGGACAGGGATGGATACGCAGTATTTT.

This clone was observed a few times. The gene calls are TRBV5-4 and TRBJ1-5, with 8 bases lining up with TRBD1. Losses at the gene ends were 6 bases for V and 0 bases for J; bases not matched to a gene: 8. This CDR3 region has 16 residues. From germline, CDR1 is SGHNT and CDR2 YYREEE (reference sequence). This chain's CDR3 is CASTEWTGISNQPQHF. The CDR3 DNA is TGTGCCAGCACAGAATGGACAGGGATTAGCAATCAGCCCCAGCATTTT.

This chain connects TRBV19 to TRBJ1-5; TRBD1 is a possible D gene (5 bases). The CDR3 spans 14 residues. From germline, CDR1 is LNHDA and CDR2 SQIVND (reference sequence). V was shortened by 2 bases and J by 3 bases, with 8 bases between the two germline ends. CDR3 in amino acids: CASSIQGFNQPQHF. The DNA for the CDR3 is TGTGCCAGTAGTATACAGGGCTTCAATCAGCCCCAGCATTTT. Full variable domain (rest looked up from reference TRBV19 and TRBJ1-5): DGGITQSPKYLFRKEGQNVTLSCEQNLNHDAMYWYRQDPGQGLRLIYYSQIVNDFQKGDIAEGYSVSREKKESFPLTVTSAQKNPTAFYLCASSIQGFNQPQHFGDGTRLSIL.

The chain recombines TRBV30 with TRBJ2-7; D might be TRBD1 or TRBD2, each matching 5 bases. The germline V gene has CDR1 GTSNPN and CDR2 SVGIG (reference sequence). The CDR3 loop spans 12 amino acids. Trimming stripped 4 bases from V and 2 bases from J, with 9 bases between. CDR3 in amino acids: CAWKGTAYEQYF. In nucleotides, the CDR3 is TGTGCCTGGAAGGGGACCGCCTACGAGCAGTACTTC.

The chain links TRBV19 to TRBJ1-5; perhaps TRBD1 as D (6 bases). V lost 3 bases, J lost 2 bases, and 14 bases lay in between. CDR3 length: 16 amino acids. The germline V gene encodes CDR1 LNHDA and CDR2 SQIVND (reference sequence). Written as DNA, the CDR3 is TGTGCCAGTAGTATGGTGGGGGCGAGAGGCAATCAGCCCCAGCATTTT. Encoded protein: CASSMVGARGNQPQHF.

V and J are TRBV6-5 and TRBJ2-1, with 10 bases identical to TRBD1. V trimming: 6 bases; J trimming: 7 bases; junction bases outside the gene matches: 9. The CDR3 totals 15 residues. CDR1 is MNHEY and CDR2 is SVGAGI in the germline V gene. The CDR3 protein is CASSIMGQGRNEQFF. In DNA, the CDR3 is TGTGCCAGCAGCATAATGGGACAGGGGAGGAATGAGCAGTTCTTC.